The clone carrying this TCR beta chain was counted a few times. Its antigen is still unknown. This record belongs to a study of beta chain features in type 1 diabetes. Study observations and caveats: More deletions and fewer insertions at VDJ junctions were found in patients with type 1 diabetes.

The CDR3 has 13 residues. Germline V lookup: CDR1 GTSNPN, CDR2 SVGIG (reference sequence). V shed 6 bases and J shed 5 bases, with 16 bases lying between them. The study reverse transcribed the entire isolated RNA, so it sequenced expressed TCRB transcripts. TCRdb's copy holds only in-frame clones and misses some; the assay was immunoSEQ multiplex PCR. This table holds almost 350,000 clones, less than 20% found once. The gene calls are TRBV30 and TRBJ2-5; D unclear. This sequence was found in a woman aged 18 to 35 in good health. Sequencing was performed on naive CD4+ T cells from blood. The CDR3, as DNA: TGTGCCTGCCGAAGAACCCCGCGGGAGACCCAGTACTTC. The encoded protein is CACRRTPRETQYF.